The clone carrying this T cell receptor (beta chain) was counted many times. This sample stems from a study of T-cell memory formation after mild COVID-19. TCRdb re-analysed the 5' RACE reads in MiXCR, keeping a single row per CDR3 protein. Of about 38,000 distinct CDR3 sequences in the sample, over 10% were seen once. The CDR3 consists of 16 residues. The V gene's germline CDR1 is SGHVS and CDR2 FQNEAQ. V was trimmed by 0 bases and J by 3 bases, leaving 12 bases between them. Sequencing was carried out using PBMCs or a T cell subset sorted from them (not recorded which). The chain combines TRBV7-8 with TRBJ2-4; D assignment may be TRBD1 or TRBD2 (5 bases each). This receptor was taken from a man between 18 and 35 years old who had mild COVID-19 (a few samples of this study predate the infection). Cell type and time point are not known. CDR3 bases: TGTGCCAGCAGCTTAGCTGGGGGTGGCGGCAAAAACATTCAGTACTTC. The encoded protein is CASSLAGGGGKNIQYF. The whole variable domain, filled in from reference TRBV7-8 and TRBJ2-4, reads GAGVSQSPRYKVAKRGQDVALRCDPISGHVSLFWYQQALGQGPEFLTYFQNEAQLDKSGLPSDRFFAERPEGSVSTLKIQRTQQEDSAVYLCASSLAGGGGKNIQYFGAGTRLSVL.